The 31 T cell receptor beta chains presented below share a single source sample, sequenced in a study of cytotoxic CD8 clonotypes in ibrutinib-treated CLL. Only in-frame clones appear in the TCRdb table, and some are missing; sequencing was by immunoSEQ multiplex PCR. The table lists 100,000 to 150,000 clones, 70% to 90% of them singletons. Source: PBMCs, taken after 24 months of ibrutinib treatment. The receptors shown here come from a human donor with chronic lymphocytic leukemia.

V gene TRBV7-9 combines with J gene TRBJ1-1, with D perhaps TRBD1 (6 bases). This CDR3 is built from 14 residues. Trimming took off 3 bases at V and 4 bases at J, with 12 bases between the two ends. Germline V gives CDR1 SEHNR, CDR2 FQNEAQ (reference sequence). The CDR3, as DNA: TGTGCCAGCAGCTTCATGGGGGGCCCCACTGAAGCTTTCTTT. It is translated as CASSFMGGPTEAFF. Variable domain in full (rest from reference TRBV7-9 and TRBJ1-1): DTGVSQNPRHKITKRGQNVTFRCDPISEHNRLYWYRQTLGQGPEFLTYFQNEAQLEKSRLLSDRFSAERPKGSFSTLEIQRTEQGDSAMYLCASSFMGGPTEAFFGQGTRLTVV.

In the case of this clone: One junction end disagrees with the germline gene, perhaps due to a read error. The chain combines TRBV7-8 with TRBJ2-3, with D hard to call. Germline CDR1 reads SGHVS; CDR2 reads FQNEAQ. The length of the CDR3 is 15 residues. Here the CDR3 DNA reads TGTGCCAGCAGCGTAGCTTTATTCGGCACAGATACGCAGTATTTT. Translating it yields CASSVALFGTDTQYF.

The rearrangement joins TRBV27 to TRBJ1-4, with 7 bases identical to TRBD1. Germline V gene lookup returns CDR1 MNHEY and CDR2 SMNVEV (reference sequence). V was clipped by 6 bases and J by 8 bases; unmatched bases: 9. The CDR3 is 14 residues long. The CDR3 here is CASRIRQGYEKLFF. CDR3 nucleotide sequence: TGTGCCAGCAGGATAAGACAGGGTTACGAAAAACTGTTTTTT.

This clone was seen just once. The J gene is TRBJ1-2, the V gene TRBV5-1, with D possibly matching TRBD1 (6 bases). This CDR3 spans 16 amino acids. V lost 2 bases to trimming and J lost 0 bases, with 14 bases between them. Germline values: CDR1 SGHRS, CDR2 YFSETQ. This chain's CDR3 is CASSFGSGAANYGYTF. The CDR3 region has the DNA TGCGCCAGCAGCTTCGGGTCAGGGGCAGCTAACTATGGCTACACCTTC.

CDR3 bases: TGTGCCAGCAGTGGGGAGGATAGTGAGACCCAGTACTTC. The encoded protein is CASSGEDSETQYF. The J gene is TRBJ2-5, the V gene TRBV2; maybe TRBD2 (6 bases). This CDR3 contains 13 residues. Germline V gene sequence: CDR1 SNHLY, CDR2 FYNNEI. The V gene lost 4 bases and the J gene lost 5 bases, with 11 bases spanning the gap.

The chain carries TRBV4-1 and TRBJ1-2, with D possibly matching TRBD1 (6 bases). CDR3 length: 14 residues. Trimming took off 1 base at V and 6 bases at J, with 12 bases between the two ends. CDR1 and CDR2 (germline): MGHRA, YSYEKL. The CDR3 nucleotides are TGCGCCAGCAGCCAAGCCTTCCACAGGGATGGCTACACCTTC. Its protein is CASSQAFHRDGYTF.

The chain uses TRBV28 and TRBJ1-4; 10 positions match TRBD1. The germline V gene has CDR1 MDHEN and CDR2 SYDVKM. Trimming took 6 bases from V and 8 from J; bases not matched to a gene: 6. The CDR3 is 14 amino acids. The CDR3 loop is CASRPGTGAEKLFF. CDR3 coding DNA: TGTGCCAGCAGACCCGGGACAGGGGCGGAAAAACTGTTTTTT.

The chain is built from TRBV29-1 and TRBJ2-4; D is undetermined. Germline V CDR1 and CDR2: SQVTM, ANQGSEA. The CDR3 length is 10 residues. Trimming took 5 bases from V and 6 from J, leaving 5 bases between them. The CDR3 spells CSVPRNIQYF. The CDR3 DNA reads TGCAGCGTTCCCAGAAACATTCAGTACTTC.

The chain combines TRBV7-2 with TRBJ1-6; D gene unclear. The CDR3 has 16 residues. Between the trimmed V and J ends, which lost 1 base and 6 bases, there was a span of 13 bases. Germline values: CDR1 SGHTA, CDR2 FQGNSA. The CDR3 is CASSLVSQTINSPLHF. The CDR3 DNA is TGTGCCAGCAGCTTAGTATCGCAGACGATTAATTCACCCCTCCACTTT.

The chain's CDR3 is CASSNLGGSNQPQHF. CDR3 in DNA: TGTGCCAGTAGTAATTTGGGGGGGAGCAATCAGCCCCAGCATTTT. The chain joins TRBV19 to TRBJ1-5; D possibly corresponds to TRBD1 (5 bases). CDR3 length: 15 residues. Germline V lookup: CDR1 LNHDA, CDR2 SQIVND (reference sequence). V gave up 4 bases and J gave up 1 base, with 11 bases separating them.

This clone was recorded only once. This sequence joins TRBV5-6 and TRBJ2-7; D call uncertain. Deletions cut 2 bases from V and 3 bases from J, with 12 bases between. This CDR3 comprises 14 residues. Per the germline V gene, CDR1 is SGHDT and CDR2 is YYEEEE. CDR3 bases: TGTGCCAGCAGCTTCCTGATTAAGATCTACGAGCAGTACTTC. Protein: CASSFLIKIYEQYF.

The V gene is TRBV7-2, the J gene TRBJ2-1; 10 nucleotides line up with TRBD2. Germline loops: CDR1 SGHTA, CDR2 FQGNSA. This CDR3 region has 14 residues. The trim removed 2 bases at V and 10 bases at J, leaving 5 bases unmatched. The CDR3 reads CASSLLLAGVEQFF. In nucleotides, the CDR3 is TGTGCCAGCAGCTTACTTCTAGCGGGGGTGGAGCAGTTCTTC.

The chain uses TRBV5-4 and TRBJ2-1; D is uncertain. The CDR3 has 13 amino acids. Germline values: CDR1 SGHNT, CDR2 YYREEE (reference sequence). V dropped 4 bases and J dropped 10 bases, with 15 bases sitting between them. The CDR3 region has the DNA TGTGCCAGCAGCGCGCTGTCCTTGGGGGAGCAGTTCTTC. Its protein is CASSALSLGEQFF.

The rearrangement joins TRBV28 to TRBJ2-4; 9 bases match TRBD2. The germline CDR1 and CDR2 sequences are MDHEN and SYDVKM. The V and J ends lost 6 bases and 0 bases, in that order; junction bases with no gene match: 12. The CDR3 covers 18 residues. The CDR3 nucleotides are TGTGCCAGCAGCCGCCAAATGACTAGCGGTCTAGCCAAAAACATTCAGTACTTC. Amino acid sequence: CASSRQMTSGLAKNIQYF.

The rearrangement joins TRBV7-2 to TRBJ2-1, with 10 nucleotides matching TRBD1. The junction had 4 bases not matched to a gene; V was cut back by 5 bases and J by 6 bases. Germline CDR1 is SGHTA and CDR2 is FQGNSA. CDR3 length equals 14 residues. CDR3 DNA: TGTGCCAGCAGCGTTCGGGACAGGGGCAATGAGCAGTTCTTC. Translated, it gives CASSVRDRGNEQFF. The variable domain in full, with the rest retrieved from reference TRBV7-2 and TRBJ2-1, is GAGVSQSPSNKVTEKGKDVELRCDPISGHTALYWYRQSLGQGLEFLIYFQGNSAPDKSGLPSDRFSAERTGGSVSTLTIQRTQQEDSAVYLCASSVRDRGNEQFFGPGTRLTVL.

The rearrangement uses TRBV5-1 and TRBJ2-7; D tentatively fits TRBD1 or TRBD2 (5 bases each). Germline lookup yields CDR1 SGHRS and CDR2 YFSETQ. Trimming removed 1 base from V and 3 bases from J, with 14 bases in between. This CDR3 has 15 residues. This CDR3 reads CASSLTPGRIYEQYF. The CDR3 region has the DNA TGCGCCAGCAGCTTGACCCCGGGACGGATCTACGAGCAGTACTTC. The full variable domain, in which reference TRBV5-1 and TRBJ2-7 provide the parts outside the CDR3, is KAGVTQTPRYLIKTRGQQVTLSCSPISGHRSVSWYQQTPGQGLQFLFEYFSETQRNKGNFPGRFSGRQFSNSRSEMNVSTLELGDSALYLCASSLTPGRIYEQYFGPGTRLTVT.

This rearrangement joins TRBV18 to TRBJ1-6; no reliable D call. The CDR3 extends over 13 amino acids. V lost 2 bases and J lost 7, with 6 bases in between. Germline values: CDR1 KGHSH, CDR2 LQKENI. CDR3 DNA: TGTGCCAGCTCACCAGGGTGGAATTCACCCCTCCACTTT. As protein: CASSPGWNSPLHF.

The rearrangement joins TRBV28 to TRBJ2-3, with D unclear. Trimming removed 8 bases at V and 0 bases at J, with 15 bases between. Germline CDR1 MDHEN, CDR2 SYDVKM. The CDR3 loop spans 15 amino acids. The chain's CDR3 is CASPPDGQSTDTQYF. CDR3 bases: TGTGCCAGCCCCCCCGATGGGCAGAGCACAGATACGCAGTATTTT.

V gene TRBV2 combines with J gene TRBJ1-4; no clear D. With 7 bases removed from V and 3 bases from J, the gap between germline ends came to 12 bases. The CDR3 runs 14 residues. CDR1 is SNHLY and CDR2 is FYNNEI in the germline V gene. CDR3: CASKRVASNEKLFF. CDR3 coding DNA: TGTGCCAGCAAGAGGGTCGCGTCTAATGAAAAACTGTTTTTT.

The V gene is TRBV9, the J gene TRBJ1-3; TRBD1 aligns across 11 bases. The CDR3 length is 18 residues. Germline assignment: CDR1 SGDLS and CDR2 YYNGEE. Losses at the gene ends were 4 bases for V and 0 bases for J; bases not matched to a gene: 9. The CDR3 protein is CASSKTGTGGLSGNTIYF. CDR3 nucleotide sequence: TGTGCCAGCAGCAAGACCGGGACAGGGGGACTCTCTGGAAACACCATATATTTT.

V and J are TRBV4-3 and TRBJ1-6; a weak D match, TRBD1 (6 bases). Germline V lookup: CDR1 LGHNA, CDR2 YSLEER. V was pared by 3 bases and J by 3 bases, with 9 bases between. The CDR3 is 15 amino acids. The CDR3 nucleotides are TGCGCCAGCAGCCACAGGACAGACTATAATTCACCCCTCCACTTT. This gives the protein CASSHRTDYNSPLHF.

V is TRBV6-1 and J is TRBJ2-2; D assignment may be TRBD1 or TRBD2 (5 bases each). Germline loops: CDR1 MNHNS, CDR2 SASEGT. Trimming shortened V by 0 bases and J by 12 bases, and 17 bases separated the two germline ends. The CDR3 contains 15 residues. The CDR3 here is CASSEAGTTKGQLFF. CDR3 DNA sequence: TGTGCCAGCAGTGAAGCGGGGACCACTAAAGGGCAGCTGTTTTTT.

CDR3 bases: TGTGCCAGCAGCCGAGACGACTCCGGACAGGGAAACACCATATATTTT. Protein sequence: CASSRDDSGQGNTIYF. V is TRBV9 and J is TRBJ1-3, with D possibly being TRBD1 (6 bases). CDR1 and CDR2 from the germline V gene are SGDLS and YYNGEE. V was pared by 4 bases and J by 4 bases, with 18 bases between. The CDR3 is 16 residues long. The variable domain in full, with the rest retrieved from reference TRBV9 and TRBJ1-3, is DSGVTQTPKHLITATGQRVTLRCSPRSGDLSVYWYQQSLDQGLQFLIQYYNGEERAKGNILERFSAQQFPDLHSELNLSSLELGDSALYFCASSRDDSGQGNTIYFGEGSWLTVV.

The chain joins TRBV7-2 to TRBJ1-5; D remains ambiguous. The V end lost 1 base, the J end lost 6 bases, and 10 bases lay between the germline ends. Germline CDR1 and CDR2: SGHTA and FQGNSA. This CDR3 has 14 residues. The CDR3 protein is CASSLGHSGQPQHF. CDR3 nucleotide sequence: TGTGCCAGCAGCTTAGGGCATTCCGGTCAGCCCCAGCATTTT.

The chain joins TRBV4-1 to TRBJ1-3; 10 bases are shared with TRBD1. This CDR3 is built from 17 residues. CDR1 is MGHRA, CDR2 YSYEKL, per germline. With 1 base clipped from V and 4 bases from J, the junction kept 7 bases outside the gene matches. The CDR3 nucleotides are TGCGCCAGCAGCCAAGTCCCGCCGGGACAGGGGGGAAACACCATATATTTT. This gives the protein CASSQVPPGQGGNTIYF.

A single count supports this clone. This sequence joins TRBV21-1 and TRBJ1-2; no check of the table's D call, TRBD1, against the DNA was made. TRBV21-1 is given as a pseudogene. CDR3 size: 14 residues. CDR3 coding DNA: TGTGCCAGCAGCGACCGGGACAGGGAAGGGGGCTACACCTTC. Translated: CASSDRDREGGYTF.

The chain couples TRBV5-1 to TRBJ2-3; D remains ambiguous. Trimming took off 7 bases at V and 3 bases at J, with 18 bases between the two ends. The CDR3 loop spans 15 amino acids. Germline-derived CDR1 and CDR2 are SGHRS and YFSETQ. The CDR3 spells CASRSDGILTDTQYF. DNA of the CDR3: TGCGCCAGCCGATCGGACGGAATTCTTACAGATACGCAGTATTTT. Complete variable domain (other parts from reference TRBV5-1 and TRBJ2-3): KAGVTQTPRYLIKTRGQQVTLSCSPISGHRSVSWYQQTPGQGLQFLFEYFSETQRNKGNFPGRFSGRQFSNSRSEMNVSTLELGDSALYLCASRSDGILTDTQYFGPGTRLTVL.

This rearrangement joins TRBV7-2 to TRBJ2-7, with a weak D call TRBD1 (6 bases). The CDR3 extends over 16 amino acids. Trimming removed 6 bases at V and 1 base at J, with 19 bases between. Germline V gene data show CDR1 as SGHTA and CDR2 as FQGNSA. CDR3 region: CASRPAGAGASYEQYF. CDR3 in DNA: TGTGCCAGCAGACCCGCTGGGGCAGGGGCATCCTACGAGCAGTACTTC. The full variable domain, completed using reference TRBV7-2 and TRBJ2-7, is GAGVSQSPSNKVTEKGKDVELRCDPISGHTALYWYRQSLGQGLEFLIYFQGNSAPDKSGLPSDRFSAERTGGSVSTLTIQRTQQEDSAVYLCASRPAGAGASYEQYFGPGTRLTVT.

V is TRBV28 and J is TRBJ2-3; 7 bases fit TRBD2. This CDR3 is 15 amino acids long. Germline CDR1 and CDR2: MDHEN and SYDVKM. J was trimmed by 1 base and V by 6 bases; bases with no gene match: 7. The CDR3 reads CASSPTGGGTDTQYF. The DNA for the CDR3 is TGTGCCAGCAGCCCCACTGGGGGGGGCACAGATACGCAGTATTTT. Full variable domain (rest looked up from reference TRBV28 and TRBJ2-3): DVKVTQSSRYLVKRTGEKVFLECVQDMDHENMFWYRQDPGLGLRLIYFSYDVKMKEKGDIPEGYSVSREKKERFSLILESASTNQTSMYLCASSPTGGGTDTQYFGPGTRLTVL.

The DNA of the CDR3 is TGTGCCAGCAGTTACCGGCGGGCAAGCTCCTACGAGCAGTACTTC. This translates into CASSYRRASSYEQYF. The chain couples TRBV6-5 to TRBJ2-7, with D possibly TRBD2 on 5 matching bases. CDR3 length: 15 amino acids. Trimming shortened V by 2 bases and J by 0 bases, and 11 bases separated the two germline ends. CDR1 is MNHEY and CDR2 is SVGAGI in the germline V gene.

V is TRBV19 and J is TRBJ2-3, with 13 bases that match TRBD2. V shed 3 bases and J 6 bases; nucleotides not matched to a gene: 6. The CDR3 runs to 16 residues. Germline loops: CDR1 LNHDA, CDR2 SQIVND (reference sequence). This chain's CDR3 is CASSMGTSGNRDTQYF. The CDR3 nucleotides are TGTGCCAGTAGTATGGGGACTAGCGGGAATAGGGATACGCAGTATTTT.